The text below deals with one T cell receptor beta chain. Its matching antigen is unknown. Use of 60 Vbeta and 13 Jbeta primers characterized the PCR. Only in-frame clones appear in the TCRdb table, and some are missing; sequencing was by immunoSEQ multiplex PCR. The table records 160,000 or so clones, roughly 80% of them present only once. V trimming: 5 bases; J trimming: 4 bases; junction bases outside the gene matches: 5. CDR1 SGHAT and CDR2 FQNNGV come from the germline V gene. The CDR3 spans 15 residues. This sample is drawn from a study of cytomegalovirus exposure and HLA in healthy donors. On the study more broadly: Early released data comprised 80 million to 100 million unique TCRs from HLA-typed donors.

General observations from the study: Cytomegalovirus-associated TCR beta chains were listed, numbering approximately 150. Analysis was carried out at a later point, and it linked a missense DCLRE1C variant to TCR beta V- and J-gene trimming. When a later analysis compared HLA-associated TCR beta chains with equally common others, the HLA-associated chains turned out to be more clonally expanded and to have lower generation probabilities.

Input material: PBMCs. This clonotype was obtained from a man younger than 40 in good health and CMV-seropositive. V and J are TRBV11-2 and TRBJ1-5; 10 bases map to TRBD1. This CDR3 is CASSRGQGENQPQHF. The DNA for the CDR3 is TGTGCCAGCAGCCGCGGACAGGGGGAAAATCAGCCCCAGCATTTT.